The clone carrying this T cell receptor (beta chain) was seen only a few times. These data originate in a study of identical twins. Healthy Caucasian donors formed the entire cohort. From the 5' RACE reads, TCRdb called clonotypes with MiXCR, one entry per CDR3 protein. The repertoire holds some 500,000 distinct CDR3 sequences, with 9.6% as singletons. These sequences were also reported in another study, on yellow fever vaccine responses in identical twins.

This sequence originates from a woman aged 18-35 years in good health. Sequencing used PBMCs.

The CDR3 region has the DNA TGTGCCAGCAGCCTCGAGGGCGCTAGTGGTGGGACCCAGTACTTC. Translation gives CASSLEGASGGTQYF. The chain employs TRBV7-9 and TRBJ2-5, with D possibly TRBD2 on 5 matching bases. The CDR3 consists of 15 residues. The V gene lost 5 bases and the J gene lost 7 bases, with 20 bases spanning the gap. Germline V lookup: CDR1 SEHNR, CDR2 FQNEAQ (reference sequence).